This T cell receptor beta chain comes out of a study of blood T cell repertoires in COVID-19. TCRdb's table, derived via immunoSEQ multiplex PCR, lists solely in-frame clones and lacks some. The data hold roughly 41,000 clones, with over 70% observed a single time. This CDR3 contains 16 residues. CDR1 SGDLS and CDR2 YYNGEE come from the germline V gene. V shed 5 bases, J shed 3 bases, and the junction held 12 bases outside the gene matches. Sequencing was done on a sample of peripheral blood. The sequence came from a human donor in a cohort sampled during active COVID-19. This chain joins TRBV9 and TRBJ2-7, with TRBD2 matching 9 bases. Written as DNA, the CDR3 is TGTGCCAGCAGTCTAGGGAGTAGCGGGAGTATCTACGAGCAGTACTTC. Amino acid sequence: CASSLGSSGSIYEQYF.